This T cell receptor beta chain appears in the sequencing data of a study of CD8 T cells in ankylosing spondylitis. The V and J ends lost 6 bases and 2 bases, in that order; junction bases with no gene match: 4. Germline V gene lookup returns CDR1 MDHEN and CDR2 SYDVKM. The CDR3 is made up of 15 amino acids. TCRdb fed the 5' RACE reads into MiXCR, producing one record per CDR3 protein. This table holds roughly 200,000 distinct CDR3 sequences, under 30% found once. With respect to this clonotype: Antigen: not known.

Notes on the study in general: Blood from ankylosing spondylitis patients appeared to carry a characteristic roughly eight-variant TCR beta motif. Earlier authors reported some of these motif variants in reactive arthritis synovial fluid and blood. Disease-linked clones reportedly concentrated significantly in matched ankylosing spondylitis synovial fluid. Disease-associated clones were CD8+ and fairly uncommon in peripheral blood.

Sample: blood, either unsorted or a sorted T cell fraction (not recorded which). This receptor was obtained from a male donor with ankylosing spondylitis or in good health (not recorded which). V and J are TRBV28 and TRBJ1-5; 10 nucleotides match TRBD1. The CDR3 nucleotides read TGTGCCAGCAGCCGGGACAGGGGAGGCAATCAGCCCCAGCATTTT. This codes for CASSRDRGGNQPQHF. Drawing the rest from reference TRBV28 and TRBJ1-5, the complete variable domain is DVKVTQSSRYLVKRTGEKVFLECVQDMDHENMFWYRQDPGLGLRLIYFSYDVKMKEKGDIPEGYSVSREKKERFSLILESASTNQTSMYLCASSRDRGGNQPQHFGDGTRLSIL.